The following is a T cell receptor (beta chain) sequence with its context. Its target antigen remains unknown. The record has no base qualities; no much larger clone is one base away. This specimen comes from a study of OX40 agonist ivuxolimab in advanced cancers. Broadly, across the study: The costimulatory receptor OX40 (CD134) was targeted by ivuxolimab, a fully human IgG2 agonistic monoclonal antibody. Intravenous ivuxolimab was administered to patients every 2 weeks at six dose levels: 0.01, 0.1, 0.3, 1.5, 3 and 10 mg/kg. Of the approximately 50 patients in dose escalation, 19 had hepatocellular carcinoma, some 15 had melanoma, 9 had renal cell carcinoma and 9 had head and neck cancer. A male proportion of around 80% and a mean age of approximately 58 years, ranging from 23 to 79, were recorded for the dose-escalation cohort. Prior anti-PD-1, anti-PD-L1 or anti-CTLA-4 therapy was permitted, and checkpoint inhibitors had been received by around 40% of dose-escalation patients. Partial responses occurred in three dose-escalation patients: two with cutaneous melanoma and one with hepatocellular carcinoma. Peripheral TCRbeta sequencing aimed to test whether ivuxolimab altered TCR sequence diversity and caused clonal T-cell expansion. The paper describes the monotherapy dose-escalation part (N of about 52 patients) of the phase I trial of ivuxolimab.

Broad study findings and their caveats: Partial responders in the 0.1-3.0 mg/kg groups had among the lowest normalized peripheral clonal expansion, especially among CD8+ T cells. Low levels of normalized T-cell clonal expansion were also shown by some nonresponding patients. On average, CD8+ T cells showed more expanded clones than CD4+ T cells after ivuxolimab. At doses of 0.1 to 3.0 mg/kg, clonal expansion of both CD4+ and CD8+ T cells in blood was seen between baseline and week 6. The antigen specificity of the clonally expanded peripheral T cells was not determined.

Patients with a history of autoimmune disease or receiving systemic immunosuppression were excluded from the trial. In every dose cohort, peripheral blood was drawn for TCR sequencing at baseline, cycle 4 day 1, and cycle 7 day 1. Samples came from an open-label, multicenter, first-in-human phase I dose-escalation trial of ivuxolimab. The trial enrolled adults with locally advanced or metastatic head and neck squamous cell, hepatocellular, melanoma or renal cell carcinoma. Before TCR sequencing, CD4+ T cells and CD8+ T cells were sorted from peripheral blood as separate populations. Based on the germline V gene, the CDR1 and CDR2 sequences are MGHRA and YSYEKL. From cysteine to phenylalanine, the CDR3 is 15 amino acids long. CDR3 DNA only is kept here, 45 bases in frame from base 1. At the junction V is shortened by 4 bases and J by 1 base; bases outside the gene matches: 6. To sequence the TCRbeta CDR3 region, genomic DNA was isolated from the sorted cells. TCRbeta CDR3 regions were sequenced using the immunoSEQ Assay. TCRdb took over this immuneACCESS table, retaining in-frame rearrangements with V and J assigned. Such tables are incomplete; in checked studies, under half of the missing clones stem from an unresolved V gene, and the remainder is unexplained. Counted in this sample were fewer than 100,000 clones; 85% to 90% of them appeared once. 0.19% of the sample comes from the top ten.

The specimen comprised CD4+ or CD8+ T cells sorted from blood, sampled in a trial of the OX40 agonist ivuxolimab. This sequence originates from an adult with an advanced solid tumor such as melanoma, head and neck, liver or kidney cancer. The chain couples TRBV4-1 to TRBJ2-5, with TRBD1 identical over 7 junction bases. The DNA is TGCGCCAGCAGCCCTGGGGCAGGGGGCCAAGAGACCCAGTACTTC. Its protein product is CASSPGAGGQETQYF.